These 18 T cell receptor beta chains came from one sample sequenced in a study of radiation and T cells in renal cell carcinoma. Time point: baseline pretreatment blood. Treatment meaning: 15 Gy SBRT to primary tumor, nephrectomy 4 weeks later. The protocol was immunoSEQ multiplex PCR, while the TCRdb copy is restricted to in-frame clones and leaves out a portion. The table shows 130,000 to 150,000 clones, with roughly 88% occurring only once. The sequenced sample was blood, obtained from a patient whose treatment included radiotherapy and nephrectomy. These receptors were collected from a woman aged 45-65 years with renal cell carcinoma.

The V gene is TRBV11-2, the J gene TRBJ1-1, with D hard to call. The germline V gene has CDR1 SGHAT and CDR2 FQNNGV. Between the trimmed V and J ends, which lost 1 base and 5 bases, there was a span of 11 bases. The CDR3 contains 14 residues. CDR3 sequence (DNA): TGTGCCAGCAGCTTAGGAGGCGGTGAGACTGAAGCTTTCTTT. Protein product: CASSLGGGETEAFF.

This chain links TRBV19 with TRBJ2-1; 8 nucleotides match TRBD2. The CDR3 has 15 residues. Germline CDR1 LNHDA, CDR2 SQIVND (reference sequence). With 1 base clipped from V and 2 bases from J, the junction kept 1 base outside the gene matches. CDR3: CASSIGSGTYNEQFF. The CDR3 DNA is TGTGCCAGTAGTATAGGTAGCGGGACCTACAATGAGCAGTTCTTC.

This chain connects TRBV14 to TRBJ1-2; no reliable D call. Germline V lookup: CDR1 SGHDN, CDR2 FVKESK. This CDR3 has 12 amino acids. Trimming took 4 bases from V and 4 from J, leaving 7 bases between them. The CDR3 protein is CASSPNSYGYTF. For the CDR3, the DNA is TGTGCCAGCAGCCCCAACTCCTATGGCTACACCTTC.

Only one count was recorded for this clone. This chain connects TRBV6-5 to TRBJ1-2; tentatively, D is TRBD1 (6 bases). Germline assignment: CDR1 MNHEY and CDR2 SVGAGI. The V and J ends lost 5 bases and 4 bases respectively, with 17 bases between them. This CDR3 is built from 15 residues. This CDR3 is CASSKWTDYSYGYTF. The CDR3 nucleotides are TGTGCCAGCAGTAAGTGGACAGATTACTCCTATGGCTACACCTTC.

The rearrangement joins TRBV2 to TRBJ2-7; D not resolved. The CDR3 has 13 residues. Germline CDR1 is SNHLY and CDR2 is FYNNEI. V was clipped by 6 bases and J by 4 bases, with 13 bases between them. CDR3 region: CASSGLLVYEQYF. As DNA, the CDR3 is TGTGCCAGCAGCGGGTTGTTGGTTTACGAGCAGTACTTC.

The J gene is TRBJ1-6, the V gene TRBV2, with TRBD1 matching over 9 bases. V dropped 5 bases and J dropped 0; count of bases not matched to a gene: 2. CDR3 size: 16 residues. Germline V gene sequence: CDR1 SNHLY, CDR2 FYNNEI. CDR3 sequence: CASSLGQGSYNSPLHF. The CDR3 bases are TGTGCCAGCAGTTTGGGACAGGGCTCCTATAATTCACCCCTCCACTTT.

The CDR3 protein is CASRQMGAFF. The DNA of the CDR3 is TGTGCCAGTAGGCAAATGGGAGCTTTCTTT. This rearrangement joins TRBV19 to TRBJ1-1; D remains ambiguous. The CDR3 loop spans 10 amino acids. Between the trimmed V and J ends, which lost 6 bases and 10 bases, there was a span of 9 bases. CDR1 is LNHDA, CDR2 SQIVND, per germline (reference sequence).

The genes are TRBV5-1 and TRBJ2-2, with D unclear. V lost 4 bases and J lost 0, with 7 bases in between. CDR1 is SGHRS and CDR2 is YFSETQ in the germline V gene. CDR3 length: 14 residues. CDR3 loop: CASSTTPNTGELFF. The CDR3 nucleotides are TGCGCCAGCAGCACTACACCGAACACCGGGGAGCTGTTTTTT.

The chain combines TRBV27 with TRBJ1-3; D call uncertain. The CDR3 runs 23 residues. The V gene lost 3 bases and the J gene lost 0 bases, with 33 bases spanning the gap. Germline CDR1 is MNHEY and CDR2 is SMNVEV (reference sequence). DNA of the CDR3: TGTGCCAGCAGTTTGAAGAACGCACGGACGGTCGGTATCACGGGTTCCTCTGGAAACACCATATATTTT. Encoded protein: CASSLKNARTVGITGSSGNTIYF.

The V and J genes are TRBV5-4 and TRBJ2-5; D gene unclear. Germline V lookup: CDR1 SGHNT, CDR2 YYREEE (reference sequence). Trimming stripped 1 base from V and 5 bases from J, with 9 bases between. The CDR3 length is 13 residues. The CDR3 protein is CASSLPPLETQYF. CDR3 bases: TGTGCCAGCAGCTTGCCCCCTCTGGAGACCCAGTACTTC. Full variable domain (remainder filled in from reference TRBV5-4 and TRBJ2-5): ETGVTQSPTHLIKTRGQQVTLRCSSQSGHNTVSWYQQALGQGPQFIFQYYREEENGRGNFPPRFSGLQFPNYSSELNVNALELDDSALYLCASSLPPLETQYFGPGTRLLVL.

This chain connects TRBV18 to TRBJ2-3, with D possibly TRBD1 on 5 matching bases. Germline V gene lookup returns CDR1 KGHSH and CDR2 LQKENI. V was trimmed by 3 bases and J by 3 bases, leaving 10 bases between them. This CDR3 has 14 amino acids. CDR3 protein: CASSPNKGTDTQYF. The CDR3 coding sequence is TGTGCCAGCTCACCTAACAAGGGGACAGATACGCAGTATTTT.

The chain joins TRBV7-2 to TRBJ2-3; 8 bases align to TRBD1. The CDR3 runs to 14 residues. V lost 3 bases, J lost 6 bases, and 5 bases stayed unmatched. Looked up from germline, CDR1 is SGHTA and CDR2 is FQGNSA. CDR3 protein: CASSLEYRGDTQYF. The CDR3 DNA follows: TGTGCCAGCAGCTTGGAGTACAGGGGGGATACGCAGTATTTT.

This clone was picked up a small number of times. The chain carries TRBV14 and TRBJ1-1; 7 bases fit TRBD1. The CDR3 spans 15 residues. The germline V gene has CDR1 SGHDN and CDR2 FVKESK. Germline trimming cut 4 bases from V and 3 bases from J; bases unmatched to any gene: 8. As DNA, the CDR3 is TGTGCCAGCAGCCCAGGAAACAGGGGTGACACTGAAGCTTTCTTT. It encodes CASSPGNRGDTEAFF.

This sequence joins TRBV7-3 and TRBJ1-1; D is unclear. CDR1 SGHTA and CDR2 FQGTGA come from the germline V gene. The CDR3 consists of 13 residues. The V and J ends lost 1 base and 3 bases respectively, with 6 bases between them. The CDR3 loop is CASSLSPYTEAFF. The DNA for the CDR3 is TGTGCCAGCAGCTTAAGTCCCTACACTGAAGCTTTCTTT.

The chain is built from TRBV7-3 and TRBJ2-5; D is ambiguous. Trimming took 5 bases from V and 5 from J, leaving 15 bases between them. Germline CDR1 is SGHTA and CDR2 is FQGTGA. CDR3 size: 14 residues. This CDR3 is CASSTSRAEETQYF. CDR3 sequence (DNA): TGTGCCAGCAGCACCTCTAGGGCCGAGGAGACCCAGTACTTC.

The rearrangement links TRBV19 to TRBJ1-1; 9 positions match TRBD1. V lost 2 bases and J lost 6; bases outside the gene matches: 4. The CDR3 contains 14 residues. CDR1 is LNHDA, CDR2 SQIVND, per germline (reference sequence). The CDR3 reads CASSIRQGGSEAFF. As DNA, the CDR3 is TGTGCCAGTAGTATAAGACAGGGGGGGTCTGAAGCTTTCTTT. The entire variable domain, with the rest obtained from reference TRBV19 and TRBJ1-1, is as follows: DGGITQSPKYLFRKEGQNVTLSCEQNLNHDAMYWYRQDPGQGLRLIYYSQIVNDFQKGDIAEGYSVSREKKESFPLTVTSAQKNPTAFYLCASSIRQGGSEAFFGQGTRLTVV.

This rearrangement joins TRBV29-1 to TRBJ2-3; 7 bases are a match to TRBD1. The germline V gene encodes CDR1 SQVTM and CDR2 ANQGSEA. V lost 6 bases and J lost 5; bases outside the gene matches: 8. CDR3 length equals 13 residues. The CDR3 is CSVGTDPVDTQYF. As DNA, the CDR3 is TGCAGCGTGGGGACAGATCCTGTAGATACGCAGTATTTT.

In this sample, this clone turned up once. This sequence joins TRBV11-2 and TRBJ1-6; no definite D call. The germline V and J ends were trimmed by 0 bases and 10 bases, with 7 bases remaining between them. This CDR3 has 13 residues. Germline V gene lookup returns CDR1 SGHAT and CDR2 FQNNGV. The CDR3 loop is CASSLDPDSPLHF. Written as DNA, the CDR3 is TGTGCCAGCAGCTTAGATCCGGACTCACCCCTCCACTTT. Supplemented by reference TRBV11-2 and TRBJ1-6, the full variable domain reads EAGVAQSPRYKIIEKRQSVAFWCNPISGHATLYWYQQILGQGPKLLIQFQNNGVVDDSQLPKDRFSAERLKGVDSTLKIQPAKLEDSAVYLCASSLDPDSPLHFGNGTRLTVT.